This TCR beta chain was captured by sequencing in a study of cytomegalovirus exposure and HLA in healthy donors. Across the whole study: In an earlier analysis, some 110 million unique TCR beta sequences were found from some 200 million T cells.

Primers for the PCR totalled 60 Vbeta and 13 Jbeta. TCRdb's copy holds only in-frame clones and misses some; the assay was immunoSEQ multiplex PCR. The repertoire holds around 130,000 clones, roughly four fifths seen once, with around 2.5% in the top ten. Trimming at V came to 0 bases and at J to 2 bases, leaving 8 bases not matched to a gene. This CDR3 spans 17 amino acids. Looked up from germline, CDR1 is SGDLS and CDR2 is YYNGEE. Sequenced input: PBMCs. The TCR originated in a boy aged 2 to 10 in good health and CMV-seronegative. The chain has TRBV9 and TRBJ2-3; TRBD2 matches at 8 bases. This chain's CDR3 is CASSVGTGGLSTDTQYF. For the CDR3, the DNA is TGTGCCAGCAGCGTAGGAACGGGGGGGCTCTCCACAGATACGCAGTATTTT.